This TCR beta chain was recorded in a study of blood T cell repertoires in COVID-19. Study as a whole: Sites in the United States, Italy and Spain provided acute and convalescent COVID-19 samples.

The CDR3 covers 16 residues. The germline V gene encodes CDR1 SGDLS and CDR2 YYNGEE. Deletions cut 3 bases from V and 0 bases from J, with 13 bases between. Repertoires were generated with immunoSEQ multiplex PCR, while TCRdb's copy carries only in-frame clones and drops some. The profile shows more than 85,000 clones, around nine tenths of them singletons. The V and J genes are TRBV9 and TRBJ1-3; D ambiguous. The specimen was peripheral blood. The sequence was obtained from a man between 45 and 60 years old with active or convalescent COVID-19. As DNA, the CDR3 is TGTGCCAGCAGCGGGTTTAACGGAGCCTCTGGAAACACCATATATTTT. The encoded protein is CASSGFNGASGNTIYF.